This T cell receptor beta chain was retrieved from a study of blood T cell repertoires in COVID-19. Overall study context: Nucleic acid was either cDNA or gDNA, and it came from T cells, B-cell-depleted T cells, or PBMCs.

The germline V gene encodes CDR1 MNHNS and CDR2 SASEGT. The CDR3 sequence is 14 residues long. V lost 2 bases and J lost 0, with 6 bases in between. This clone was counted once. This study enrolled people aged about 18 to 90 from 20 to 25 US geographic areas. Methods used by the authors: From reference gene primer amplification, estimates of nucleated cell counts were derived. Profiling relied on immunoSEQ multiplex PCR, and the TCRdb table lists in-frame clones only, not all of them. That table supplies the V and J calls and clone size; D and trimming were determined from the DNA. The profile shows 360,000 or so clones, nearly 90% of them singletons.

This chain uses TRBV6-1 with TRBJ2-3; TRBD2 is a possible D gene (5 bases). What was sequenced was PBMCs or T cells enriched from blood (not recorded which). This sequence was found in a woman in her twenties or thirties who had recovered from COVID-19. DNA of the CDR3: TGTGCCAGCAGTGAACCGGGGAGCACAGATACGCAGTATTTT. Translation: CASSEPGSTDTQYF.